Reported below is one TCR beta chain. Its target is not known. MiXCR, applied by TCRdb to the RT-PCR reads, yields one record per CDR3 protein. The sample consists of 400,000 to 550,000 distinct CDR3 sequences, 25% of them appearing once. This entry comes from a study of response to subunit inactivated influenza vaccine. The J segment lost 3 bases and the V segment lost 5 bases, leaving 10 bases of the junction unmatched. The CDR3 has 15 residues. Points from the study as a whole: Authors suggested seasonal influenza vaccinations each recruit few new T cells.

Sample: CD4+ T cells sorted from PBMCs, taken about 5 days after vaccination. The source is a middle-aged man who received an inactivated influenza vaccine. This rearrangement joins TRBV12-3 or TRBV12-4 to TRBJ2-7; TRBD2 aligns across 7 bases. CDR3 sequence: CASSPQGGRIYEQYF. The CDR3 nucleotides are TGTGCCAGCAGTCCCCAAGGCGGGAGAATCTACGAGCAGTACTTC.